The next 24 T cell receptor beta chains were all read from a single sample in a study of CD4 T cells in relation to SARS-CoV-2 and coronaviruses. Unexposed donor CD4+ T cells date from about 2011-2019, before the COVID-19 pandemic. TCRdb's table, derived via immunoSEQ multiplex PCR, lists solely in-frame clones and lacks some. The sample shows approximately 70,000 clones, approximately 95% of them seen only once. The specimen sequenced was naive CD4+ T cells from PBMCs. Subset described: naive CD4+ T cells isolated by negative enrichment. All receptors come from a human donor in good health.

The J gene is TRBJ1-1, the V gene TRBV7-6; D remains unclear. Germline V CDR1 and CDR2: SGHVS, FNYEAQ. With 4 bases removed from V and 0 bases from J, the gap between germline ends came to 12 bases. This CDR3 contains 15 residues. The CDR3 sequence: CASSSMTFMNTEAFF. The DNA of the CDR3 is TGTGCCAGCAGCTCAATGACATTCATGAACACTGAAGCTTTCTTT.

This chain links TRBV28 with TRBJ2-7; the D is unclear. Germline values: CDR1 MDHEN, CDR2 SYDVKM. The V gene lost 2 bases and the J gene lost 4 bases, with 12 bases spanning the gap. This CDR3 has 14 residues. CDR3 nucleotides: TGTGCCAGCAGTTTAGTGTCTTGGAGTTACGAGCAGTACTTC. It codes for CASSLVSWSYEQYF.

The chain has TRBV3-1 (or the pseudogene TRBV3-2) and TRBJ2-7; no clear D gene. The CDR3 consists of 14 residues. Germline CDR1 and CDR2: LGHDT and YNNKEL (reference sequence). V lost 2 bases to trimming and J lost 5 bases, with 13 bases between them. CDR3 coding DNA: TGTGCCAGCAGCCAATTGGCCAGTGAGAACGAGCAGTACTTC. It encodes CASSQLASENEQYF.

This clone was counted once. This chain joins TRBV5-4 and TRBJ2-5; D perhaps matches TRBD1 (5 bases). Germline V gene data show CDR1 as SGHNT and CDR2 as YYREEE (reference sequence). V dropped 4 bases and J dropped 1 base, with 14 bases sitting between them. CDR3 length: 15 residues. The CDR3 reads CASSPWSRAQETQYF. The CDR3, as DNA: TGTGCCAGCAGCCCCTGGAGCAGGGCCCAAGAGACCCAGTACTTC.

The chain links TRBV6-5 to TRBJ2-2; D remains ambiguous. Per the germline V gene, CDR1 is MNHEY and CDR2 is SVGAGI. The CDR3 sequence is 14 residues long. Trimming removed 2 bases at V and 2 bases at J, with 6 bases between. The DNA of the CDR3 is TGTGCCAGCAGTTACGGTCCCAACACCGGGGAGCTGTTTTTT. It encodes CASSYGPNTGELFF.

The chain employs TRBV9 and TRBJ2-1; unclear D gene. The V and J ends lost 0 bases and 4 bases respectively, with 8 bases between them. The CDR3 sequence is 14 residues long. The V gene's germline CDR1 is SGDLS and CDR2 YYNGEE. CDR3 nucleotide sequence: TGTGCCAGCAGCGTAGGACCGGCTTACAATGAGCAGTTCTTC. Protein: CASSVGPAYNEQFF.

The rearrangement uses TRBV11-2 and TRBJ2-1; 11 bases line up with TRBD2. Germline values: CDR1 SGHAT, CDR2 FQNNGV. The J segment lost 7 bases and the V segment lost 5 bases, leaving 4 bases of the junction unmatched. This CDR3 has 14 amino acids. The CDR3 loop is CASSHLAGGNEQFF. As DNA, the CDR3 is TGTGCCAGCAGCCATCTAGCGGGAGGTAATGAGCAGTTCTTC.

CDR3: CASSQDLGGDPLHF. The DNA of the CDR3 is TGTGCCAGCAGCCAAGATCTAGGGGGCGATCCCCTCCACTTT. This chain links TRBV3-1 (or the pseudogene TRBV3-2) with TRBJ1-6; TRBD1 matches 7 bases. V shed 0 bases and J 13 bases; nucleotides not matched to a gene: 6. CDR3 length equals 14 residues. From germline, CDR1 is LGHDT and CDR2 YNNKEL (reference sequence).

The rearrangement uses TRBV19 and TRBJ1-3; D uncertain. V was cut by 7 bases and J by 0 bases, with 10 bases left in between. The CDR3 consists of 14 residues. Germline V gene sequence: CDR1 LNHDA, CDR2 SQIVND (reference sequence). This CDR3 is CASNRRNSGNTIYF. The CDR3 DNA sequence: TGTGCCAGTAACCGACGGAACTCTGGAAACACCATATATTTT.

The rearrangement joins TRBV18 to TRBJ2-5; D uncertain. This CDR3 has 17 amino acids. Trimming left V 4 bases short and J 2 bases short, with 20 bases between. Germline V gene sequence: CDR1 KGHSH, CDR2 LQKENI. The CDR3 loop is CASSLKTDWSIQETQYF. For the CDR3, the DNA is TGTGCCAGCTCACTAAAAACAGATTGGAGTATTCAAGAGACCCAGTACTTC.

The chain has TRBV5-5 and TRBJ1-1, with D tentatively TRBD1 (6 bases). CDR1 and CDR2 (germline): SGHKS, YYEKEE (reference sequence). The CDR3 length is 14 residues. Trimming removed 4 bases from V and 3 bases from J, with 13 bases in between. The CDR3 coding sequence is TGTGCCAGCAGCCCCCGGGACACTCACACTGAAGCTTTCTTT. It specifies CASSPRDTHTEAFF. Using reference TRBV5-5 and TRBJ1-1 for the parts outside the CDR3, the full variable domain is DAGVTQSPTHLIKTRGQQVTLRCSPISGHKSVSWYQQVLGQGPQFIFQYYEKEERGRGNFPDRFSARQFPNYSSELNVNALLLGDSALYLCASSPRDTHTEAFFGQGTRLTVV.

J is TRBJ1-3 and V is TRBV14; D remains ambiguous. Trimming left V 4 bases short and J 0 bases short, with 16 bases between. This CDR3 comprises 17 residues. CDR1 SGHDN and CDR2 FVKESK come from the germline V gene. Here the CDR3 reads CASSRRTETSSGNTIYF. The CDR3 coding sequence is TGTGCCAGCAGCCGGCGGACTGAAACGAGCTCTGGAAACACCATATATTTT.

The chain is built from TRBV6-2 or TRBV6-3 and TRBJ2-1; possibly TRBD2 for D (5 bases). The V and J ends lost 6 bases and 7 bases respectively, with 19 bases between them. Germline-derived CDR1 and CDR2 are MNHEY and SVGEGT. The CDR3 loop spans 15 amino acids. The DNA of the CDR3 is TGTGCCAGCAGCCGGACTCGAACATCGGAGAATGAGCAGTTCTTC. As protein: CASSRTRTSENEQFF.

The chain links TRBV7-2 to TRBJ2-7; no clear D. Trimming stripped 1 base from V and 0 bases from J, with 10 bases between. Germline values: CDR1 SGHTA, CDR2 FQGNSA. The CDR3 totals 15 residues. This chain's CDR3 is CASSLEGHSSYEQYF. CDR3 nucleotides: TGTGCCAGCAGCTTAGAGGGCCACAGCTCCTACGAGCAGTACTTC.

The V and J genes are TRBV5-1 and TRBJ2-7, with unresolved D. V lost 4 bases, J lost 3 bases, and 17 bases lay in between. Germline values: CDR1 SGHRS, CDR2 YFSETQ. The CDR3 consists of 15 residues. The CDR3 loop is CASSPARTGNYEQYF. For the CDR3, the DNA is TGCGCCAGCAGCCCGGCACGGACGGGCAACTACGAGCAGTACTTC.

This chain uses TRBV5-1 with TRBJ1-2; D unclear. CDR3 length: 15 amino acids. Between the trimmed V and J ends, which lost 2 bases and 0 bases, there was a span of 11 bases. Germline CDR1 is SGHRS and CDR2 is YFSETQ. The CDR3 nucleotides read TGCGCCAGCAGCTTCCAATCCGGGACTAACTATGGCTACACCTTC. Translating it yields CASSFQSGTNYGYTF.

CDR3 amino acids: CATSGAATYNEQFF. The DNA of the CDR3 is TGTGCCACCAGTGGGGCGGCTACCTACAATGAGCAGTTCTTC. The genes are TRBV24-1 and TRBJ2-1; no clear D. The V end lost 5 bases, the J end lost 2 bases, and 9 bases lay between the germline ends. The CDR3 consists of 14 residues. The germline V gene encodes CDR1 KGHDR and CDR2 SFDVKD.

The chain recombines TRBV5-1 with TRBJ2-7; 12 nucleotides line up with TRBD1. The CDR3 covers 14 residues. The J segment lost 7 bases and the V segment lost 4 bases, leaving 6 bases of the junction unmatched. Looked up from germline, CDR1 is SGHRS and CDR2 is YFSETQ. This CDR3 is CASSTGTGGGEQYF. The CDR3 nucleotides read TGCGCCAGCAGCACTGGGACAGGGGGCGGTGAGCAGTACTTC.

The chain combines TRBV3-1 (or the pseudogene TRBV3-2) with TRBJ1-3; D is undetermined. Germline V gene data show CDR1 as LGHDT and CDR2 as YNNKEL (reference sequence). The CDR3 runs 14 residues. The V end lost 1 base, the J end lost 0 bases, and 4 bases lay between the germline ends. The CDR3 loop is CASSQGASGNTIYF. The CDR3 DNA is TGTGCCAGCAGCCAAGGGGCCTCTGGAAACACCATATATTTT.

V and J are TRBV10-3 and TRBJ2-6; no clear D gene. Trimming took 2 bases from V and 2 from J, leaving 25 bases between them. Germline V gene lookup returns CDR1 ENHRY and CDR2 SYGVKD. The CDR3 is 21 residues long. CDR3 nucleotide sequence: TGTGCCATCAGTGAGACATACTGGAGTCGAGGAATTAGTGCTGGGGCCAACGTCCTGACTTTC. Its translation: CAISETYWSRGISAGANVLTF.

The chain has TRBV3-1 (or the pseudogene TRBV3-2) and TRBJ1-2, with D possibly matching TRBD1 (6 bases). This CDR3 contains 15 residues. Looked up from germline, CDR1 is LGHDT and CDR2 is YNNKEL (reference sequence). Trimming took 3 bases from V and 4 from J, leaving 15 bases between them. CDR3 in amino acids: CASSQLVTGFYGYTF. Here the CDR3 DNA reads TGTGCCAGCAGCCAGCTGGTGACAGGATTCTATGGCTACACCTTC.

The genes are TRBV25-1 and TRBJ2-7; 7 positions match TRBD1. After removal of 3 bases from V and 0 bases from J, the junction contained 5 bases not matched to a gene. Germline V gene lookup returns CDR1 MGHDK and CDR2 SYGVNS. CDR3 length equals 15 residues. The CDR3: CASSDVGTVSYEQYF. CDR3 coding DNA: TGTGCCAGCAGTGATGTCGGGACAGTCTCCTACGAGCAGTACTTC.

The sample holds one count of this clone. The rearrangement joins TRBV4-1 to TRBJ1-5, with unresolved D. The CDR3 runs to 17 residues. CDR1 MGHRA and CDR2 YSYEKL come from the germline V gene. V gave up 2 bases and J gave up 2 bases, with 16 bases separating them. The CDR3 sequence: CASSQSFRQVGNQPQHF. The CDR3 region has the DNA TGCGCCAGCAGCCAAAGCTTCAGACAAGTAGGCAATCAGCCCCAGCATTTT.

The genes are TRBV9 and TRBJ1-4; TRBD1 is a possible D gene (5 bases). This CDR3 has 14 amino acids. The V end was cut by 7 bases, the J end by 0 bases, with 10 bases between. From germline, CDR1 is SGDLS and CDR2 YYNGEE. This CDR3 reads CASAGGATNEKLFF. In nucleotides, the CDR3 is TGTGCCAGCGCGGGGGGTGCAACTAATGAAAAACTGTTTTTT.